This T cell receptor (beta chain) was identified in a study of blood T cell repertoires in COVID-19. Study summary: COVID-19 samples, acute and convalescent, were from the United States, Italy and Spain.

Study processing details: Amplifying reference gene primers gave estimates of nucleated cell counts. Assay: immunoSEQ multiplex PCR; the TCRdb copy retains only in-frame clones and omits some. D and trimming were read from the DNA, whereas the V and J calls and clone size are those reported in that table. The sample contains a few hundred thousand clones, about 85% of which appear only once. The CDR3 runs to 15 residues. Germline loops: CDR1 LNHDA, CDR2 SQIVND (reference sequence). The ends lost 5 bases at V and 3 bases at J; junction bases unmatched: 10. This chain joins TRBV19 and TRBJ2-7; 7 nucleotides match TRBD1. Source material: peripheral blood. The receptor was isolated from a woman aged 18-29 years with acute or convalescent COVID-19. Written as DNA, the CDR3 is TGTGCCAGTAGTCCGCGACAGGGATCCCTCTACGAGCAGTACTTC. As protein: CASSPRQGSLYEQYF.